This TCR beta chain was observed in a study of blood T cell repertoires in COVID-19. Study-wide context: COVID-19 samples collected from the United States, Italy and Spain covered acute and convalescent phases. The analysed material was cDNA or gDNA that came from T cells, B-cell-depleted T cells, or PBMCs.

Authors' data handling: The authors estimated nucleated cell counts from reference gene primer amplification. Only in-frame clones appear in the TCRdb table, and some are missing; sequencing was by immunoSEQ multiplex PCR. D and trimming come from the DNA, and the V and J calls and clone size come from that table. The table has about 270,000 clones, 82% seen once. Trimming removed 0 bases from V and 6 bases from J; junction bases left unmatched: 9. The V gene's germline CDR1 is SGDLS and CDR2 YYNGEE. The CDR3 covers 16 residues. The sequence was obtained from a young woman with acute or convalescent COVID-19. The sequenced sample consisted of peripheral blood. This sequence joins TRBV9 and TRBJ2-1, with 7 bases matching TRBD2. The CDR3 DNA follows: TGTGCCAGCAGCGTAGTGTCACTAGCGAGGGTCAATGAGCAGTTCTTC. Translation: CASSVVSLARVNEQFF.